The 29 T cell receptor beta chains given below trace back to one sample, sequenced in a study of cytomegalovirus exposure and HLA in healthy donors. Generated by immunoSEQ multiplex PCR, the TCRdb table keeps only in-frame clones and is missing some. The data show 110,000 or so clones, approximately 86% seen once. Sequencing was done on a sample of PBMCs. These receptors were collected from a man between 18 and 35 years old in good health and CMV-seropositive.

This clone occurred once. The J gene is TRBJ2-5, the V gene TRBV11-2; D is possibly TRBD2 (5 bases). With 5 bases removed from V and 7 bases from J, the gap between germline ends came to 14 bases. Germline V gene lookup returns CDR1 SGHAT and CDR2 FQNNGV. This CDR3 has 13 amino acids. Here the CDR3 DNA reads TGTGCCAGCAGCCCGGAGGTGGCCGCGACCCAGTACTTC. This sequence encodes CASSPEVAATQYF. Variable domain in full (rest from reference TRBV11-2 and TRBJ2-5): EAGVAQSPRYKIIEKRQSVAFWCNPISGHATLYWYQQILGQGPKLLIQFQNNGVVDDSQLPKDRFSAERLKGVDSTLKIQPAKLEDSAVYLCASSPEVAATQYFGPGTRLLVL.

The chain recombines TRBV19 with TRBJ1-3; D is unclear. Germline V gives CDR1 LNHDA, CDR2 SQIVND (reference sequence). The CDR3 runs 14 residues. V was trimmed by 5 bases and J by 0 bases, leaving 8 bases between them. CDR3 nucleotide sequence: TGTGCCAGTAGTGGACTTTACTCTGGAAACACCATATATTTT. Protein sequence: CASSGLYSGNTIYF.

The gene calls are TRBV10-3 and TRBJ1-1, with D perhaps TRBD1 (6 bases). The V end lost 6 bases, the J end lost 5 bases, and 13 bases lay between the germline ends. The CDR3 runs to 13 residues. Per the germline V gene, CDR1 is ENHRY and CDR2 is SYGVKD. The CDR3 nucleotides read TGTGCCATCAGCACAGGGTCTCGGACTGAAGCTTTCTTT. Translation gives CAISTGSRTEAFF.

The gene calls are TRBV6-4 and TRBJ2-6, with D possibly matching TRBD1 (6 bases). This CDR3 is built from 15 residues. Germline V gene lookup returns CDR1 MRHNA and CDR2 SNTAGT. Deletions cut 4 bases from V and 0 bases from J, with 7 bases between. CDR3 protein: CASSGDNSGANVLTF. DNA for the CDR3: TGTGCCAGCAGTGGGGACAACTCTGGGGCCAACGTCCTGACTTTC.

The rearrangement links TRBV5-4 to TRBJ1-1; weak D call: TRBD1 (6 bases). V was trimmed by 4 bases and J by 2 bases, leaving 12 bases between them. The CDR3 runs to 14 residues. Germline loops: CDR1 SGHNT, CDR2 YYREEE (reference sequence). The CDR3 spells CASSQTGDNTEAFF. The CDR3 DNA reads TGTGCCAGCAGCCAGACAGGCGATAACACTGAAGCTTTCTTT.

The V call is TRBV2, the J call TRBJ1-1; 7 bases fit TRBD1. After removal of 6 bases from V and 1 base from J, the junction contained 14 bases not matched to a gene. The CDR3 sequence is 17 residues long. CDR1 and CDR2 from the germline V gene are SNHLY and FYNNEI. Here the CDR3 DNA reads TGTGCCAGCAGGAACGACGACTTAGGGGGCGAGAACACTGAAGCTTTCTTT. Its protein product is CASRNDDLGGENTEAFF.

The chain is built from TRBV27 and TRBJ2-5; 7 bases are shared with TRBD1. This CDR3 is built from 14 residues. The V and J ends lost 5 bases and 5 bases, in that order; junction bases with no gene match: 8. CDR1 and CDR2 (germline): MNHEY, SMNVEV (reference sequence). The CDR3 DNA sequence: TGTGCCAGCAGTGAACAGGGGCCCAGGGAGACCCAGTACTTC. Its translation is CASSEQGPRETQYF.

This sequence joins TRBV27 and TRBJ2-7, with 8 bases aligning to TRBD1. V shed 3 bases, J shed 4 bases, and the junction held 5 bases outside the gene matches. CDR3 length: 14 residues. Germline lookup yields CDR1 MNHEY and CDR2 SMNVEV (reference sequence). The CDR3 is CASSFSRGQYEQYF. CDR3 nucleotide sequence: TGTGCCAGCAGTTTCAGCAGGGGGCAGTACGAGCAGTACTTC.

The V gene is TRBV6-5, the J gene TRBJ1-5, with D possibly matching TRBD1 (5 bases). CDR1 and CDR2 from the germline V gene are MNHEY and SVGAGI. The CDR3 totals 12 residues. With 8 bases removed from V and 5 bases from J, the gap between germline ends came to 10 bases. The CDR3 DNA sequence: TGTGCCAGCGGCGGGGGTTATCAGCCCCAGCATTTT. It yields the protein CASGGGYQPQHF.

The V gene is TRBV25-1, the J gene TRBJ2-1; 9 bases match TRBD1. Trimming took 6 bases from V and 4 from J; bases not matched to a gene: 1. There are 13 residues in the CDR3. CDR1 is MGHDK, CDR2 SYGVNS, per germline. The chain's CDR3 is CASRGTGYNEQFF. The CDR3 DNA reads TGTGCCAGCAGAGGGACAGGGTACAATGAGCAGTTCTTC.

CDR3 sequence: CASRFPLGAFSTNEKLFF. CDR3 nucleotides: TGTGCCAGCAGGTTTCCCCTCGGTGCCTTCTCAACTAATGAAAAACTGTTTTTT. The chain has TRBV2 and TRBJ1-4; D is unclear. Germline CDR1 reads SNHLY; CDR2 reads FYNNEI. This CDR3 has 18 amino acids. Trimming cost V 6 bases and J 0 bases, with 20 bases left between them.

This clone was seen a single time. The chain joins TRBV5-4 to TRBJ2-5, with 9 bases lining up with TRBD2. The V gene's germline CDR1 is SGHNT and CDR2 YYREEE (reference sequence). Trimming at V came to 1 base and at J to 1 base, leaving 2 bases not matched to a gene. The CDR3 spans 15 residues. The CDR3 DNA follows: TGTGCCAGCAGCTTGACAGCGGGGGGCCAAGAGACCCAGTACTTC. This encodes CASSLTAGGQETQYF. Based on the CDR3 plus reference TRBV5-4 and TRBJ2-5, the full variable domain is ETGVTQSPTHLIKTRGQQVTLRCSSQSGHNTVSWYQQALGQGPQFIFQYYREEENGRGNFPPRFSGLQFPNYSSELNVNALELDDSALYLCASSLTAGGQETQYFGPGTRLLVL.

CDR3 protein: CAASSSSGSYNEQFF. DNA of the CDR3: TGTGCCGCCAGCAGTAGTAGCGGGTCCTACAATGAGCAGTTCTTC. The chain couples TRBV6-1 to TRBJ2-1; 7 bases fit TRBD2. Germline CDR1 MNHNS, CDR2 SASEGT. The CDR3 length is 15 residues. V gave up 11 bases and J gave up 1 base; unmatched junction bases: 11.

This chain uses TRBV7-9 with TRBJ1-3; D possibly corresponds to TRBD1 (5 bases). CDR1 SEHNR and CDR2 FQNEAQ come from the germline V gene (reference sequence). The CDR3 runs 14 residues. Trimming cost V 1 base and J 4 bases, with 8 bases left between them. The CDR3 coding sequence is TGTGCCAGCAGCTTAGTGACAGAAGGAAACACCATATATTTT. Amino acid sequence: CASSLVTEGNTIYF.

The J gene is TRBJ2-5, the V gene TRBV7-2; 9 nucleotides line up with TRBD2. J lost 5 bases, V lost 1 base, and 8 bases had no gene match. Looked up from germline, CDR1 is SGHTA and CDR2 is FQGNSA. The CDR3 is 16 residues long. The CDR3 DNA follows: TGTGCCAGCAGCTTAGATGTGCGGGGGGGCGCCGAGACCCAGTACTTC. Protein sequence: CASSLDVRGGAETQYF.

The CDR3 loop reads CASGWATSRGKNIQYF. The CDR3 DNA reads TGTGCTAGTGGTTGGGCGACTAGTCGGGGCAAAAACATTCAGTACTTC. The chain couples TRBV12-5 to TRBJ2-4; perhaps TRBD2 as D (6 bases). CDR1 is LGHNT, CDR2 FRNRAP, per germline. V was pared by 4 bases and J by 3 bases, with 16 bases between. The CDR3 runs to 16 residues.

This sequence joins TRBV5-8 and TRBJ1-5, with D hard to call. There are 11 residues in the CDR3. V lost 3 bases and J 5 bases, leaving 3 bases between the germline ends. In germline, CDR1 is SGHTS, CDR2 YDEGEE. This chain's CDR3 is CASSSYQPQHF. The CDR3 coding sequence is TGTGCCAGCAGCTCTTATCAGCCCCAGCATTTT.

The rearrangement joins TRBV5-1 to TRBJ2-1; the match to TRBD2 covers 7 bases. This CDR3 is 16 amino acids long. Germline CDR1 reads SGHRS; CDR2 reads YFSETQ. Trimming at V came to 0 bases and at J to 5 bases, leaving 8 bases not matched to a gene. CDR3 DNA sequence: TGCGCCAGCAGCTTGGAACCGGGGAGGGGCCACAATGAGCAGTTCTTC. Translation: CASSLEPGRGHNEQFF.

The V call is TRBV5-1, the J call TRBJ1-1; TRBD1 is a possible D gene (6 bases). Germline assignment: CDR1 SGHRS and CDR2 YFSETQ. There are 14 residues in the CDR3. The V and J ends lost 0 bases and 5 bases respectively, with 11 bases between them. CDR3 protein: CASSLASTGTEAFF. For the CDR3, the DNA is TGCGCCAGCAGCTTGGCTTCAACAGGGACTGAAGCTTTCTTT. The whole variable domain, remainder taken from reference TRBV5-1 and TRBJ1-1, is KAGVTQTPRYLIKTRGQQVTLSCSPISGHRSVSWYQQTPGQGLQFLFEYFSETQRNKGNFPGRFSGRQFSNSRSEMNVSTLELGDSALYLCASSLASTGTEAFFGQGTRLTVV.

The rearrangement uses TRBV7-9 and TRBJ2-1, with a tentative D call TRBD1 (6 bases). Germline V gene data show CDR1 as SEHNR and CDR2 as FQNEAQ (reference sequence). V shed 1 base and J shed 5 bases, with 12 bases lying between them. The CDR3 sequence is 15 residues long. DNA for the CDR3: TGTGCCAGCAGCTTAGTTACAGGGACCCACAATGAGCAGTTCTTC. Translating it yields CASSLVTGTHNEQFF.

This clone was picked up one time. The CDR3 bases are TGTGCCAGCAGCTTGTTGACTAGCGGGGGCAATGAGCAGTTCTTC. This translates into CASSLLTSGGNEQFF. The chain couples TRBV5-6 to TRBJ2-1; 12 bases are a match to TRBD2. The germline V gene has CDR1 SGHDT and CDR2 YYEEEE. Trimming removed 1 base from V and 6 bases from J; junction bases left unmatched: 2. The CDR3 runs to 15 residues.

The chain has TRBV5-1 and TRBJ2-1; TRBD1 matches at 11 bases. The germline V gene encodes CDR1 SGHRS and CDR2 YFSETQ. The CDR3 runs to 14 residues. Trimming took 4 bases from V and 7 from J; bases not matched to a gene: 4. CDR3 DNA: TGCGCCAGCAGCATCCGGGACAGGGGGAATGAGCAGTTCTTC. It is translated as CASSIRDRGNEQFF.

This chain joins TRBV28 and TRBJ1-3; no firm D call. CDR3 length equals 12 residues. Germline assignment: CDR1 MDHEN and CDR2 SYDVKM. V was clipped by 5 bases and J by 4 bases, with 6 bases between them. CDR3 loop: CASSVTGNTIYF. The CDR3 DNA reads TGTGCCAGCAGTGTGACAGGAAACACCATATATTTT. Filled out from reference TRBV28 and TRBJ1-3, the complete variable domain reads DVKVTQSSRYLVKRTGEKVFLECVQDMDHENMFWYRQDPGLGLRLIYFSYDVKMKEKGDIPEGYSVSREKKERFSLILESASTNQTSMYLCASSVTGNTIYFGEGSWLTVV.

This clone was counted a single time. The V gene is TRBV19, the J gene TRBJ1-5, with 9 nucleotides matching TRBD1. With 7 bases clipped from V and 4 bases from J, the junction kept 5 bases outside the gene matches. The CDR3 runs 14 residues. Looked up from germline, CDR1 is LNHDA and CDR2 is SQIVND (reference sequence). CDR3 region: CASNSDRGNQPQHF. In DNA form, the CDR3 reads TGTGCCAGTAACTCGGACAGGGGAAATCAGCCCCAGCATTTT.

Here the CDR3 DNA reads TGTGCCAGCAGCTTAGCAAGGACATCGTTACGGGGGGCCAACACAGATACGCAGTATTTT. It codes for CASSLARTSLRGANTDTQYF. This chain joins TRBV7-8 and TRBJ2-3; maybe TRBD2 (7 bases). Germline CDR1 is SGHVS and CDR2 is FQNEAQ. The CDR3 sequence is 20 residues long. V lost 0 bases and J lost 2, with 24 bases in between. The full variable domain, with the rest looked up from reference TRBV7-8 and TRBJ2-3, is GAGVSQSPRYKVAKRGQDVALRCDPISGHVSLFWYQQALGQGPEFLTYFQNEAQLDKSGLPSDRFFAERPEGSVSTLKIQRTQQEDSAVYLCASSLARTSLRGANTDTQYFGPGTRLTVL.

This CDR3 reads CASSSVRTDRITGNTIYF. The CDR3, as DNA: TGTGCCAGCAGCTCAGTAAGAACGGACAGAATAACTGGAAACACCATATATTTT. The chain uses TRBV7-6 and TRBJ1-3, with D perhaps matching TRBD1 (6 bases). Trimming stripped 4 bases from V and 2 bases from J, with 21 bases between. Germline assignment: CDR1 SGHVS and CDR2 FNYEAQ. This CDR3 spans 18 amino acids.

This rearrangement joins TRBV6-1 to TRBJ1-6; TRBD1 matches 8 bases. V shed 3 bases, J shed 9 bases, and the junction held 10 bases outside the gene matches. The CDR3 spans 16 residues. In germline, CDR1 is MNHNS, CDR2 SASEGT. The chain's CDR3 is CASSENTGQGSSPLHF. The CDR3 DNA reads TGTGCCAGCAGTGAGAACACAGGACAGGGAAGTTCACCCCTCCACTTT.

The V call is TRBV7-9, the J call TRBJ1-1; a weak D match, TRBD1 (6 bases). This CDR3 region has 16 residues. Trimming took 5 bases from V and 4 from J, leaving 20 bases between them. The germline CDR1 and CDR2 sequences are SEHNR and FQNEAQ (reference sequence). This CDR3 is CASSPPAGVGVTEAFF. CDR3 DNA: TGTGCCAGCAGCCCCCCGGCAGGGGTAGGGGTCACTGAAGCTTTCTTT.

The chain couples TRBV6-6 to TRBJ2-1; 10 bases match TRBD2. There are 15 residues in the CDR3. Germline V gives CDR1 MNHNY, CDR2 SVGAGI (reference sequence). Germline trimming cut 10 bases from V and 0 bases from J; bases unmatched to any gene: 6. The CDR3 protein is CATKERGGSYNEQFF. CDR3 nucleotides: TGTGCCACTAAAGAGCGGGGGGGCTCCTACAATGAGCAGTTCTTC.